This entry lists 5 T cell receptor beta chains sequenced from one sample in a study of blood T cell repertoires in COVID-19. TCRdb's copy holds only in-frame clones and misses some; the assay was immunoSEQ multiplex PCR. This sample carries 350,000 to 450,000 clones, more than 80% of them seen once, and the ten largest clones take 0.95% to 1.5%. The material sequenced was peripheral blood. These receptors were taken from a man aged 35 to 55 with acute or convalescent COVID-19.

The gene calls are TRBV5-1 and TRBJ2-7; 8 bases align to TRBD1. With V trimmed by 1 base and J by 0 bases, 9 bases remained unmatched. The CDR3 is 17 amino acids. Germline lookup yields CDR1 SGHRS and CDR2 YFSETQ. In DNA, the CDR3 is TGCGCCAGCAGCTTGACCGGGTGGACAGGGAACTCCTACGAGCAGTACTTC. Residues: CASSLTGWTGNSYEQYF. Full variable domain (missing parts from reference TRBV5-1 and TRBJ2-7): KAGVTQTPRYLIKTRGQQVTLSCSPISGHRSVSWYQQTPGQGLQFLFEYFSETQRNKGNFPGRFSGRQFSNSRSEMNVSTLELGDSALYLCASSLTGWTGNSYEQYFGPGTRLTVT.

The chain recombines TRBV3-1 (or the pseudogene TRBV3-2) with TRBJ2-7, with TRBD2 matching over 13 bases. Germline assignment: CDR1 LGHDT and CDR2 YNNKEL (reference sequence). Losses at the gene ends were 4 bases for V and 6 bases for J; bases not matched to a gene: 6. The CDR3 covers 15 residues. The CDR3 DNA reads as TGTGCCAGCAGCCCCCCTCGGACTAGCGGGGGCGAGCAGTACTTC. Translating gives CASSPPRTSGGEQYF.

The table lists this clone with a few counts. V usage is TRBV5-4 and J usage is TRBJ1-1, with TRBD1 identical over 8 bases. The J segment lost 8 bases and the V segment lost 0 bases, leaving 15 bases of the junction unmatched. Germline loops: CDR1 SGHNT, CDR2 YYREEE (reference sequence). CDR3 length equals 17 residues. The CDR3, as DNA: TGTGCCAGCAGCTTGGCCCTGCAGGGGGCAGGCGGTGGGGAAGCTTTCTTT. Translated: CASSLALQGAGGGEAFF.

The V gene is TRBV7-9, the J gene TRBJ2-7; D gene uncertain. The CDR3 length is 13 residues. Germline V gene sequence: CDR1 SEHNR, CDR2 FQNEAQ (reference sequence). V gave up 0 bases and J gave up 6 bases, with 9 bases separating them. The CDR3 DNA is TGTGCCAGCAGCTTAGCGCACGGGTCCGAGCAGTACTTC. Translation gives CASSLAHGSEQYF.

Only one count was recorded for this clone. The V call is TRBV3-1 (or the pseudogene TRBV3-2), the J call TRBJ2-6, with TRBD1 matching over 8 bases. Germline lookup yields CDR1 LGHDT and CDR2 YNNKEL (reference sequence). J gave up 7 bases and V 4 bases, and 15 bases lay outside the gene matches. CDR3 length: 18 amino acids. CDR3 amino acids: CASSPYYRGVGPANVLTF. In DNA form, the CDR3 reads TGTGCCAGCAGCCCCTACTACAGGGGGGTAGGTCCTGCCAACGTCCTGACTTTC.